One sample yielded the 13 T cell receptor beta chains listed below, sequenced in a study of beta chain features in type 1 diabetes. Sequenced material consisted of expressed TCRB transcripts (all of the isolated RNA was reverse transcribed). Sequencing was performed with immunoSEQ multiplex PCR; in TCRdb, only in-frame clones are kept and a portion is missing. The table lists 250,000 to 300,000 clones, about 8.5% of them singletons. Sample: central memory CD4+ T cells from blood. These TCRs come from a woman aged 18-30 years in good health.

This clone was detected a few times. The chain uses TRBV9 and TRBJ2-3; 10 positions match TRBD2. Germline V gives CDR1 SGDLS, CDR2 YYNGEE. The junction had 7 bases not matched to a gene; V was cut back by 3 bases and J by 6 bases. The CDR3 length is 15 residues. CDR3: CASSAQRGGGDTQYF. Here the CDR3 DNA reads TGTGCCAGCAGCGCCCAGCGGGGGGGCGGTGATACGCAGTATTTT. The whole variable domain, filled in from reference TRBV9 and TRBJ2-3, reads DSGVTQTPKHLITATGQRVTLRCSPRSGDLSVYWYQQSLDQGLQFLIQYYNGEERAKGNILERFSAQQFPDLHSELNLSSLELGDSALYFCASSAQRGGGDTQYFGPGTRLTVL.

The V gene is TRBV7-8, the J gene TRBJ1-2; D remains ambiguous. Germline CDR1 reads SGHVS; CDR2 reads FQNEAQ. This CDR3 has 13 amino acids. V was trimmed by 1 base and J by 5 bases, leaving 8 bases between them. The CDR3 bases are TGTGCCAGCAGCTTAGACTTGACTTATGGCTACACCTTC. Translating gives CASSLDLTYGYTF.

This clone was seen many times. The J gene is TRBJ1-5, the V gene TRBV7-9, with 8 bases identical to TRBD1. This CDR3 comprises 14 residues. The V gene's germline CDR1 is SEHNR and CDR2 FQNEAQ (reference sequence). Unmatched junction bases numbered 5, after V lost 5 bases and J lost 5 bases. The CDR3 bases are TGTGCCAGCAGCGCACAGACAGGGGATCAGCCCCAGCATTTT. Translating gives CASSAQTGDQPQHF.

J is TRBJ2-3 and V is TRBV5-4, with D possibly TRBD2 on 5 matching bases. This CDR3 has 16 amino acids. Germline V lookup: CDR1 SGHNT, CDR2 YYREEE (reference sequence). Trimming removed 3 bases from V and 1 base from J, with 15 bases in between. In DNA, the CDR3 is TGTGCCAGCAGCTCCAGGTCGGGGAAGGGCACAGATACGCAGTATTTT. Its translation is CASSSRSGKGTDTQYF.

The chain is built from TRBV7-8 and TRBJ2-7; the D is unclear. Germline values: CDR1 SGHVS, CDR2 FQNEAQ. This CDR3 region has 10 residues. Trimming cost V 5 bases and J 5 bases, with 4 bases left between them. CDR3 DNA sequence: TGTGCCAGCAGCCGGGACGAGCAGTACGTC. Its protein is CASSRDEQYV.

The CDR3 spells CATSRQGANTDTQYF. In nucleotides, the CDR3 is TGTGCCACCAGCAGACAGGGGGCGAACACAGATACGCAGTATTTT. The chain couples TRBV15 to TRBJ2-3; the match to TRBD1 covers 8 bases. Germline loops: CDR1 LNHNV, CDR2 YYDKDF (reference sequence). The trim removed 2 bases at V and 2 bases at J, leaving 3 bases unmatched. The CDR3 contains 15 residues.

The V gene is TRBV7-2, the J gene TRBJ2-1; 8 bases agree with TRBD2. The germline CDR1 and CDR2 sequences are SGHTA and FQGNSA. This CDR3 has 14 residues. V lost 5 bases to trimming and J lost 7 bases; unmatched junction nucleotides: 7. The CDR3 bases are TGTGCCAGCAGCCACCCCGGGACTAGAAATGAGCAGTTCTTC. Its protein product is CASSHPGTRNEQFF.

This clone was counted only a few times. The chain combines TRBV25-1 with TRBJ1-1; D is possibly TRBD1 (5 bases). Germline-derived CDR1 and CDR2 are MGHDK and SYGVNS. The ends were cut back, 8 bases at V and 4 bases at J, with 11 bases in the middle. This CDR3 region has 12 residues. CDR3 sequence: CASDGGSTEAFF. The CDR3 bases are TGTGCCAGCGATGGGGGAAGCACTGAAGCTTTCTTT.

In this sample, this clone turned up a few times. This sequence joins TRBV9 and TRBJ2-5, with 8 bases lining up with TRBD2. CDR1 is SGDLS and CDR2 is YYNGEE in the germline V gene. This CDR3 is 15 amino acids long. The junction had 11 bases not matched to a gene; V was cut back by 3 bases and J by 7 bases. DNA for the CDR3: TGTGCCAGCAGCGGTACCGGGACTAGGGGTTCGACCCAGTACTTC. Translating it yields CASSGTGTRGSTQYF.

The gene calls are TRBV5-1 and TRBJ1-1, with D unclear. Germline CDR1 SGHRS, CDR2 YFSETQ. This CDR3 has 14 amino acids. V was cut by 5 bases and J by 3 bases, with 14 bases left in between. CDR3 protein: CASSPGTYYTEAFF. The CDR3 DNA follows: TGCGCCAGCAGTCCCGGCACATACTACACTGAAGCTTTCTTT.

This rearrangement joins TRBV5-1 to TRBJ2-3; D is ambiguous. V lost 3 bases and J 0 bases, leaving 8 bases between the germline ends. Germline loops: CDR1 SGHRS, CDR2 YFSETQ. The CDR3 is made up of 14 amino acids. The CDR3 is CASSSIQSTDTQYF. The DNA for the CDR3 is TGCGCCAGCAGCTCGATACAGAGCACAGATACGCAGTATTTT.

This clone came up a few times. A much larger clone is a single base away; this may be a read error. V usage is TRBV7-2 and J usage is TRBJ2-3; 7 bases align to TRBD2. The germline gives CDR1 SGHTA, CDR2 FQGNSA. J was trimmed by 1 base and V by 2 bases; bases with no gene match: 0. The CDR3 extends over 14 amino acids. CDR3 in DNA: TGTGCCAGCAGCTTAAGCGGGGGCACAGATACGCAGTATTTT. Its protein product is CASSLSGGTDTQYF.

This clone was picked up many times. The J gene is TRBJ1-1, the V gene TRBV11-3; D ambiguous. CDR1 is SGHNT and CDR2 is YENEEA in the germline V gene. This CDR3 region has 16 residues. V dropped 1 base and J dropped 1 base, with 13 bases sitting between them. For the CDR3, the DNA is TGTGCCAGCAGCTTAGGAATGGTGCAGGCGAACACTGAAGCTTTCTTT. Its protein product is CASSLGMVQANTEAFF.